This TCR beta chain was identified in a study of cytomegalovirus exposure and HLA in healthy donors. From germline, CDR1 is SGHRS and CDR2 YFSETQ. V was pared by 6 bases and J by 4 bases, with 13 bases between. This CDR3 spans 13 amino acids. Method: immunoSEQ multiplex PCR; TCRdb's copy keeps in-frame clones and lacks some. The repertoire includes more than 120,000 clones, roughly 90% of them detected once, and roughly 4.3% sits in the top ten. This chain joins TRBV5-1 and TRBJ1-1; D is uncertain. The sequence came from a man aged 18 to 29 in good health and CMV-seropositive. The sequenced sample consisted of PBMCs. The DNA of the CDR3 is TGCGCCAGCACCGCGGGAATGGGCACTGAAGCTTTCTTT. Its protein is CASTAGMGTEAFF.